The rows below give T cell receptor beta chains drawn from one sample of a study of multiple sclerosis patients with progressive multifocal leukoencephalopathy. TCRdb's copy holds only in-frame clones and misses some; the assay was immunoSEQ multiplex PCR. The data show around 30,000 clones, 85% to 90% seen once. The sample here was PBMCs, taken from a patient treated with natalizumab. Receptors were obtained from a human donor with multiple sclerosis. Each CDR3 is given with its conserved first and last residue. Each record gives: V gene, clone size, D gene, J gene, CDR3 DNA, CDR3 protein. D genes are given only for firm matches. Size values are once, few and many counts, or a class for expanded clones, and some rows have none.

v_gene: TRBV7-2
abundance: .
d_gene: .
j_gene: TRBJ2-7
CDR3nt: TGTGCCAGCAGCTCACTGGCAGGCCGGCCGGACGAGCAGTACTTC
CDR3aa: CASSSLAGRPDEQYF

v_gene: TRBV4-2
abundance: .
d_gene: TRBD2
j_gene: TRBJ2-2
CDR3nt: TGTGCCAGCAGCCTCCGACTAGCAAACACCGGGGAGCTGTTTTTT
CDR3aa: CASSLRLANTGELFF

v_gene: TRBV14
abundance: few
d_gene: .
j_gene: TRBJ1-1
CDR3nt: TGTGCCAGCAGCCAAGTACCCACTGAAGCTTTCTTT
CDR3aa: CASSQVPTEAFF

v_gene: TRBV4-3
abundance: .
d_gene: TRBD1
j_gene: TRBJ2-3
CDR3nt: TGCGCCAGCAGCCGGGACAGGCTGTTGACTAGCACAGATACGCAGTATTTT
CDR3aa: CASSRDRLLTSTDTQYF

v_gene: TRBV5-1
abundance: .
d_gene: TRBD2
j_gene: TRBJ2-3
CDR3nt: TGCGCCAGCAGCTTGTTGGCGGGGGTAAGCACAGATACGCAGTATTTT
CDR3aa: CASSLLAGVSTDTQYF

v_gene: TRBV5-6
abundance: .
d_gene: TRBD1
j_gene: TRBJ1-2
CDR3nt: TGTGCCAGCAGCTACAGGGGGAGTAGGGGCTACACCTTC
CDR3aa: CASSYRGSRGYTF

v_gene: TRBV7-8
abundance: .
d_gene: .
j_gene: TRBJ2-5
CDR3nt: TGTGCCAGCAGCTTAGGGGCAGACTCCCGAACTGAGACCCAGTACTTC
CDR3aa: CASSLGADSRTETQYF

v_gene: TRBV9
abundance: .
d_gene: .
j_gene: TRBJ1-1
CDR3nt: TGTGCCAGCAGCCCTCGCCGGGGGAACACTGAAGCTTTCTTT
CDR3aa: CASSPRRGNTEAFF

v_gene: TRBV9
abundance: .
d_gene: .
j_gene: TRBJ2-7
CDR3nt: TGTGCCAGCAGCGTAGGGGACACCACCTACGAGCAGTACTTC
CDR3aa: CASSVGDTTYEQYF

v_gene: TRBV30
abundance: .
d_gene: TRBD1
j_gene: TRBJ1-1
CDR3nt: TGTGCCGTAGCAACAGGGGCGAGAACTGAAGCTTTCTTT
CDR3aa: CAVATGARTEAFF

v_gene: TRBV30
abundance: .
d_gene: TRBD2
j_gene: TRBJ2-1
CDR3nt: TGTGCCTGGAGTGTAGGCGGGGGTTTACCCGAGCAGTTCTTC
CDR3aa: CAWSVGGGLPEQFF

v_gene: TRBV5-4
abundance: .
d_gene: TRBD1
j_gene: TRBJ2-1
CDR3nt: TGTGCCAGCAGCTCACCGGACAGGGCGAATGAGCAGTTCTTC
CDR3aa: CASSSPDRANEQFF

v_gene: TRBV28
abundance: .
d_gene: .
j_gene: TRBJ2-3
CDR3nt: TGTGCCAGCACCCTGCTCACACACTCTTCAGATACGCAGTATTTT
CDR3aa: CASTLLTHSSDTQYF

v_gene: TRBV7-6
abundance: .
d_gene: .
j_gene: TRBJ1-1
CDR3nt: TGTGCCAGCAGCTACACCCCCGACCAGGAGTATTCGGCTTTCTTT
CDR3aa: CASSYTPDQEYSAFF

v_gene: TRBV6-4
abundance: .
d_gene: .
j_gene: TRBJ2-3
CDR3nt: TGTGCCAGCAGTGACAAAGACACAGATACGCAGTATTTT
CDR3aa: CASSDKDTDTQYF

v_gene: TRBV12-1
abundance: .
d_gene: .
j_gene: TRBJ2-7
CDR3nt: TGTGCCAGCAGTCCGAACCTGGGACGGGACTACGTATTCTGGGAGCAGTACTTC
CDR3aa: CASSPNLGRDYVFWEQYF

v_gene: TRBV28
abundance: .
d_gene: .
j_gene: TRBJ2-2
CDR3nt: TGTGCCAGCAAACCCGGGAACACCGGGGAGCTGTTTTTT
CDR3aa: CASKPGNTGELFF

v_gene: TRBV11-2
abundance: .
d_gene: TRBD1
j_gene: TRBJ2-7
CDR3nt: TGTGCCAGCAGATACGGGACAGGGGCTTACGAGCAGTACTTC
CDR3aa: CASRYGTGAYEQYF

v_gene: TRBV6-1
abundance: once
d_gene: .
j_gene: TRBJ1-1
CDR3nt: TGTGCCAGCAACTTGGACCGTGGAACTGAAGCTTTCTTT
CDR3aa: CASNLDRGTEAFF

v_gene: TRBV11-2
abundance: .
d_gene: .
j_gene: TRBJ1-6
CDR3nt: TGTGCCAGCAGCTTAGAGGATATCGCAGGGGCCCCCCTCCACTTT
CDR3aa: CASSLEDIAGAPLHF

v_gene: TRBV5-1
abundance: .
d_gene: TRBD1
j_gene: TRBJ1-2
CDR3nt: TGCGCCAGCAGCCCAGGGACAGGGTATGGCTACACCTTC
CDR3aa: CASSPGTGYGYTF

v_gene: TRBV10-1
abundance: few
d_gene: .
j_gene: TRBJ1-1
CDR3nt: TGCGCCAGCAGTGATCCCGGGACGGGGAACACTGAAGCTTTCTTT
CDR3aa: CASSDPGTGNTEAFF

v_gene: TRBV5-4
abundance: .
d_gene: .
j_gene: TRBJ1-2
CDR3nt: TGTGCCAGCAGCTTGACCGCCCTCCACAGCGGGTTTGGCTACACCTTC
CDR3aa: CASSLTALHSGFGYTF

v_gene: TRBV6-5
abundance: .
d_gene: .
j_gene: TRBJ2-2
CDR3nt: TGTGCCAGCAGTTACTCGAAGGGAACCGGGGAGCTGTTTTTT
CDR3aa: CASSYSKGTGELFF

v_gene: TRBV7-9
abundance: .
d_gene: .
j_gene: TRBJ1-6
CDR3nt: TGTGCCAGCAGCTCGGGACACCATAATTCACCCCTCCACTTT
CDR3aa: CASSSGHHNSPLHF

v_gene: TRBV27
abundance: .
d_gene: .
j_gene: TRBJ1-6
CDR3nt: TGTGCCAGCAGTTTAACGGACAATTCACCCCTCCACTTT
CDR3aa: CASSLTDNSPLHF

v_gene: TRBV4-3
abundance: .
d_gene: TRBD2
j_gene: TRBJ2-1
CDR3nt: TGCGCCAGCAGCCAAGACGGAGCGGGGGGGTACAATGAGCAGTTCTTC
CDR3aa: CASSQDGAGGYNEQFF

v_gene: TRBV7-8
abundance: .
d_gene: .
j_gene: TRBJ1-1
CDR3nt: TGTGCCAGTGCTCTTATGTGGGGATTGGGGGTGAGAAACACTGAAGCTTTCTTT
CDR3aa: CASALMWGLGVRNTEAFF

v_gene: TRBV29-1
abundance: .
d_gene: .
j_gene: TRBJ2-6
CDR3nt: TGCAGCGTTGAAGACGGGTCTGGGGCCAACGTCCTGACTTTC
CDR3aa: CSVEDGSGANVLTF

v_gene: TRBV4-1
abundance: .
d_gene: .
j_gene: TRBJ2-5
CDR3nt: TGCGCCAGCAGCCAAGCACCGGACCGGACCCAGTACTTC
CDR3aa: CASSQAPDRTQYF

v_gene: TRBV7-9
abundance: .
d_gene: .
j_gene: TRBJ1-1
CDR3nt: TGTGCCAGCAGCCGGAAAGGGGCGGACACTGAAGCTTTCTTT
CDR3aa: CASSRKGADTEAFF

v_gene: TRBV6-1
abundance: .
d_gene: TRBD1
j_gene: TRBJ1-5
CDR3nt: TGTGCCAGCGGAGACAGGGCGAGGCAGCCCCAGCATTTT
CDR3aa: CASGDRARQPQHF

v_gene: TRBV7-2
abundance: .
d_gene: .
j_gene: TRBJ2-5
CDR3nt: TGTGCCAGCAGCTCCGGGATAACAGAGACCCAGTACTTC
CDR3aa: CASSSGITETQYF

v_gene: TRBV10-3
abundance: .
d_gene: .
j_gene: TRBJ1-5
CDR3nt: TGTGCCATCAGTGTTGGGGGGGATCAGCCCCAGCATTTT
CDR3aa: CAISVGGDQPQHF

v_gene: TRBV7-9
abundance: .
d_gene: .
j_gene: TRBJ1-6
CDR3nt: TGTGCCAGCAGCTTATGGGGGGCGGCGGGTAATTCACCCCTCCACTTT
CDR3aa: CASSLWGAAGNSPLHF

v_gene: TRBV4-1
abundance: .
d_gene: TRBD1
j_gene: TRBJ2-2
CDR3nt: TGCGCCAGCAGCCAAGACAGGGGGCATAACGGGGAGCTGTTTTTT
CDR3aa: CASSQDRGHNGELFF

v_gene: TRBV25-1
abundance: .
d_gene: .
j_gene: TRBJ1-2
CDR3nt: TGTGCCAGCAGTAGTCGGGCAGGGCCATACGGCTACACCTTC
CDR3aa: CASSSRAGPYGYTF

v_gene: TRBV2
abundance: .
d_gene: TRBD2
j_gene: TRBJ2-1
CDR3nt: TGTGCCAGCCCAGGGAGCGGGGGGCCCTACAATGAGCAGTTCTTC
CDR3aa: CASPGSGGPYNEQFF

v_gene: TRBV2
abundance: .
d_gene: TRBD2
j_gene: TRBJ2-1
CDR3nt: TGTGCCAGCGACGATACTAGCGGGGGGCGCATCGGAAATGAGCAGTTCTTC
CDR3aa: CASDDTSGGRIGNEQFF

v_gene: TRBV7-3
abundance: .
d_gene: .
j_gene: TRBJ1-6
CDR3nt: TGTGCCAGCAGCTTAATATTTGCCGGGCCGCGGCTTAATTCACCCCTCCACTTT
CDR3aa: CASSLIFAGPRLNSPLHF

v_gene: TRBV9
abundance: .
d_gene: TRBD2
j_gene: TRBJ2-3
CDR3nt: TGTGCCAGCAGCGGTAGCGGGGCGGGGACAGATACGCAGTATTTT
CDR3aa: CASSGSGAGTDTQYF

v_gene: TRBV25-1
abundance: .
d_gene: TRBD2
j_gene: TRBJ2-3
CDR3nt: TGTGCCAGCATTCAAGCGGGGGATTTAGGTACGCAGTATTTT
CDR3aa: CASIQAGDLGTQYF

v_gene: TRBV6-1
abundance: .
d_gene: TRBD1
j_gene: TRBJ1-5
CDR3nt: TGTGCCAGCAGTGAGCATACTACTCAGGGGGCCAATCAGCCCCAGCATTTT
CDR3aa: CASSEHTTQGANQPQHF

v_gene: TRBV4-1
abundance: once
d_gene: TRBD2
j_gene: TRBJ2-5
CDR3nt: TGCGCCAGCAGCCAAGATCGGGGACTACTACAAGAGACCCAGTACTTC
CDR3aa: CASSQDRGLLQETQYF

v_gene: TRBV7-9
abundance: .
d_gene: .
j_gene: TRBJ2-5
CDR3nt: TGTGCCAGCAGCTTAGAGTCGGTACAAGAGACCCAGTACTTC
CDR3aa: CASSLESVQETQYF

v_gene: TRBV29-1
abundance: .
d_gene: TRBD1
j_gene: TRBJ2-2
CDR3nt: TGCAGCGTCGTCGACAGGGCTCGCACCGGGGAGCTGTTTTTT
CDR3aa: CSVVDRARTGELFF

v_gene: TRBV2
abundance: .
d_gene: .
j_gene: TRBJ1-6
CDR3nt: TGTGCCGCCAGAGCAGGTTTGAGATCACCCCTCCACTTT
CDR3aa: CAARAGLRSPLHF

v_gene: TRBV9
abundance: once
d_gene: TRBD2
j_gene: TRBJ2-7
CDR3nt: TGTGCCAGCAGCGGAAGCGGGGGGGCTTACGAGCAGTACTTC
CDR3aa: CASSGSGGAYEQYF

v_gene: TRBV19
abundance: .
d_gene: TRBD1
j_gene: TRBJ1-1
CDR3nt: TGTGCCAGTAGTCCCTCCTGGGACAGGGGGAACACTGAAGCTTTCTTT
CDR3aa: CASSPSWDRGNTEAFF

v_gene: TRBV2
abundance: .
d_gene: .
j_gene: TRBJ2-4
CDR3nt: TGTGCCAGCAGTGAAGCGGGAACACACTTAGGGTACTTC
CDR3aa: CASSEAGTHLGYF

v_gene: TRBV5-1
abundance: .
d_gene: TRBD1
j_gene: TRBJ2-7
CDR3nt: TGCGCCAGCAGCTTTGGACAGGGTAACGAGCAGTACTTC
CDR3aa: CASSFGQGNEQYF

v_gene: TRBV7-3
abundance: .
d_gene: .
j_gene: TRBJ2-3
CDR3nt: TGTGCCAGCAGCTCGGGGGCCGGACGCACAGATACGCAGTATTTT
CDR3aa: CASSSGAGRTDTQYF

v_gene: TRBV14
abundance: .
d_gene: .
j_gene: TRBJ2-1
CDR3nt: TGTGCCAGCAGCATAGGCAGGGGCCTGACCAATGAGCAGTTCTTC
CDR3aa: CASSIGRGLTNEQFF

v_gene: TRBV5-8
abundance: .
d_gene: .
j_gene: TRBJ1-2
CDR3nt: TGTGCCAGCAGCTTGGAGTACGGCCTCACCTTC
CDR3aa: CASSLEYGLTF

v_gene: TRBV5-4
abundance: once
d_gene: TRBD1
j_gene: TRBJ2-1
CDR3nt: TGTGCCAGCAGCCTAAGGACAGGGCACTACAATGAGCAGTTCTTC
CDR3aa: CASSLRTGHYNEQFF

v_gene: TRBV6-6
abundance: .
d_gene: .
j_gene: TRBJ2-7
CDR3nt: TGTGCCAGCAGTTACCGCGGGGACAGCTACGAGCAGTACTTC
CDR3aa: CASSYRGDSYEQYF